These T cell receptor beta chains were read from a single sample in a study of shared clonotypes between healthy human individuals. Only in-frame clones appear in the TCRdb table, and some are missing; sequencing was by immunoSEQ multiplex PCR. The sample comprises over a million clones, about 75% of which are singletons, and less than 1.5% rests with the top ten. The sequencing input was memory CD4+ T cells sorted from blood. These TCRs come from a man younger than 35 in good health. Both conserved end residues are part of each CDR3. The D gene is left open where the match is weak. Only some rows state a clone size, as once, few, many or a class for expanded clones.

clone_size: NA
j_call: TRBJ2-2
v_call: TRBV10-3
d_call: NA
cdr3_aa: CAISPGHTGELFF
cdr3_nt: TGTGCCATCAGTCCCGGACACACCGGGGAGCTGTTTTTT

clone_size: NA
j_call: TRBJ2-1
v_call: TRBV10-2
d_call: NA
cdr3_aa: CASSDLVSGKYNEQFF
cdr3_nt: TGCGCCAGCAGTGATCTCGTTTCGGGAAAGTACAATGAGCAGTTCTTC

clone_size: NA
j_call: TRBJ1-1
v_call: TRBV12-5
d_call: NA
cdr3_aa: CASGTGMVTEAFF
cdr3_nt: TGTGCTAGTGGAACAGGGATGGTGACTGAAGCTTTCTTT

clone_size: many
j_call: TRBJ1-5
v_call: TRBV19
d_call: NA
cdr3_aa: CASSRAGAGYSNQPQHF
cdr3_nt: TGTGCCAGTAGTAGAGCAGGGGCTGGATATAGCAATCAGCCCCAGCATTTT

clone_size: few
j_call: TRBJ1-5
v_call: TRBV28
d_call: NA
cdr3_aa: CASSLGGTSQPQHF
cdr3_nt: TGTGCCAGCAGTTTAGGCGGGACATCTCAGCCCCAGCATTTT

clone_size: many
j_call: TRBJ1-1
v_call: TRBV10-3
d_call: TRBD1
cdr3_aa: CAISDLPTGARNTEAFF
cdr3_nt: TGTGCCATCAGTGATCTTCCGACAGGGGCGAGGAACACTGAAGCTTTCTTT

clone_size: many
j_call: TRBJ2-5
v_call: TRBV20-1
d_call: NA
cdr3_aa: CSAKAETQYF
cdr3_nt: TGCAGTGCTAAGGCGGAGACCCAGTACTTC

clone_size: few
j_call: TRBJ2-2
v_call: TRBV2
d_call: NA
cdr3_aa: CASSVLASGELFF
cdr3_nt: TGTGCCAGCAGTGTTCTAGCGTCCGGGGAGCTGTTTTTT

clone_size: NA
j_call: TRBJ1-6
v_call: TRBV30
d_call: NA
cdr3_aa: CAAGGWTDNSPLHF
cdr3_nt: TGTGCCGCGGGGGGTTGGACAGATAATTCACCCCTCCACTTT

clone_size: NA
j_call: TRBJ1-1
v_call: TRBV28
d_call: TRBD1
cdr3_aa: CASSLGTGGTEAFF
cdr3_nt: TGTGCCAGCAGTTTAGGGACAGGGGGCACTGAAGCTTTCTTT

clone_size: NA
j_call: TRBJ2-3
v_call: TRBV5-1
d_call: TRBD2
cdr3_aa: CASSSGLSYGTDTQYF
cdr3_nt: TGCGCCAGCAGCTCGGGACTATCATACGGCACAGATACGCAGTATTTT

clone_size: many
j_call: TRBJ1-6
v_call: TRBV2
d_call: NA
cdr3_aa: CASSVTAAQNNSPLHF
cdr3_nt: TGTGCCAGCAGTGTAACAGCCGCCCAAAATAATTCACCCCTCCACTTT

clone_size: NA
j_call: TRBJ2-3
v_call: TRBV18
d_call: TRBD2
cdr3_aa: CASSPPIGLAGGPTDTQYF
cdr3_nt: TGTGCCAGCTCACCACCGATCGGACTAGCGGGGGGGCCAACAGATACGCAGTATTTT

clone_size: NA
j_call: TRBJ2-2
v_call: TRBV5-4
d_call: TRBD1
cdr3_aa: CASSPRDRATGELFF
cdr3_nt: TGTGCCAGCAGCCCCCGGGACAGGGCCACCGGGGAGCTGTTTTTT

clone_size: NA
j_call: TRBJ2-3
v_call: TRBV5-4
d_call: TRBD2
cdr3_aa: CASSPGTTSTDTQYF
cdr3_nt: TGTGCCAGCAGCCCCGGGACTACGAGCACAGATACGCAGTATTTT

clone_size: few
j_call: TRBJ2-7
v_call: TRBV7-9
d_call: NA
cdr3_aa: CASSPQGGVLRQYF
cdr3_nt: TGTGCCAGCAGCCCCCAGGGGGGGGTATTACGGCAGTACTTC

clone_size: NA
j_call: TRBJ2-3
v_call: TRBV5-1
d_call: NA
cdr3_aa: CASSPRGGGPSTDTQYF
cdr3_nt: TGCGCCAGCAGCCCCCGAGGGGGGGGACCTAGCACAGATACGCAGTATTTT

clone_size: once
j_call: TRBJ2-7
v_call: TRBV15
d_call: TRBD1
cdr3_aa: CATSPGGTGYYEQYF
cdr3_nt: TGTGCCACCAGCCCAGGCGGGACAGGGTACTACGAGCAGTACTTC

clone_size: NA
j_call: TRBJ1-1
v_call: TRBV18
d_call: TRBD1
cdr3_aa: CASSQGTGNTEAFF
cdr3_nt: TGTGCCAGCTCACAGGGGACAGGGAACACTGAAGCTTTCTTT

clone_size: few
j_call: TRBJ1-2
v_call: TRBV27
d_call: TRBD1
cdr3_aa: CASSLGRGRGYTF
cdr3_nt: TGTGCCAGCAGTTTAGGCAGGGGGCGAGGCTACACCTTC

clone_size: NA
j_call: TRBJ2-5
v_call: TRBV6-5
d_call: NA
cdr3_aa: CASRLDWAETQYF
cdr3_nt: TGTGCCAGCAGATTAGATTGGGCAGAGACCCAGTACTTC

clone_size: once
j_call: TRBJ2-7
v_call: TRBV7-2
d_call: NA
cdr3_aa: CASSLGEGAYEQYF
cdr3_nt: TGTGCCAGCAGCTTAGGGGAAGGGGCCTACGAGCAGTACTTC

clone_size: NA
j_call: TRBJ1-1
v_call: TRBV4-1
d_call: NA
cdr3_aa: CASSQLTGMGNTEAFF
cdr3_nt: TGCGCCAGCAGCCAACTTACAGGGATGGGGAACACTGAAGCTTTCTTT

clone_size: NA
j_call: TRBJ1-6
v_call: TRBV9
d_call: NA
cdr3_aa: CASSLDSFNSPLHF
cdr3_nt: TGTGCCAGCAGCCTGGACAGCTTCAATTCACCCCTCCACTTT

clone_size: NA
j_call: TRBJ2-5
v_call: TRBV4-1
d_call: NA
cdr3_aa: CASSQERRSGREETQYF
cdr3_nt: TGCGCCAGCAGCCAAGAGCGGCGGTCAGGGAGAGAAGAGACCCAGTACTTC

clone_size: NA
j_call: TRBJ2-7
v_call: TRBV6-6
d_call: NA
cdr3_aa: CASTLTVHPYEQYF
cdr3_nt: TGTGCCAGCACTCTGACAGTCCACCCCTACGAGCAGTACTTC

clone_size: NA
j_call: TRBJ1-2
v_call: TRBV13
d_call: NA
cdr3_aa: CASSFGDKANYGYTF
cdr3_nt: TGTGCCAGCAGCTTCGGGGACAAAGCTAACTATGGCTACACCTTC

clone_size: NA
j_call: TRBJ1-1
v_call: TRBV29-1
d_call: NA
cdr3_aa: CSVRTDLNTEAFF
cdr3_nt: TGCAGCGTTCGTACAGACTTGAACACTGAAGCTTTCTTT

clone_size: once
j_call: TRBJ2-7
v_call: TRBV30
d_call: NA
cdr3_aa: CAWSVRRSLGLYEQYF
cdr3_nt: TGTGCCTGGAGTGTACGGAGGTCCTTGGGCCTCTACGAGCAGTACTTC

clone_size: NA
j_call: TRBJ2-4
v_call: TRBV6-1
d_call: NA
cdr3_aa: CASSALSSSNIQYF
cdr3_nt: TGTGCCAGCAGTGCTCTTTCCTCTTCCAACATTCAGTACTTC

clone_size: NA
j_call: TRBJ2-5
v_call: TRBV18
d_call: TRBD1
cdr3_aa: CASSQDRGQETQYF
cdr3_nt: TGTGCCAGCTCCCAAGACAGGGGCCAAGAGACCCAGTACTTC

clone_size: NA
j_call: TRBJ1-4
v_call: TRBV5-1
d_call: NA
cdr3_aa: CASSALAANEKLFF
cdr3_nt: TGCGCCAGCAGCGCCTTAGCCGCTAATGAAAAACTGTTTTTT

clone_size: NA
j_call: TRBJ2-5
v_call: TRBV11-2
d_call: TRBD1
cdr3_aa: CASSRYRGPETQYF
cdr3_nt: TGTGCCAGCAGCCGTTACAGGGGGCCAGAGACCCAGTACTTC

clone_size: NA
j_call: TRBJ1-5
v_call: TRBV27
d_call: NA
cdr3_aa: CASSFSRDGGPQHF
cdr3_nt: TGTGCCAGCAGTTTTTCACGGGACGGGGGGCCCCAGCATTTT

clone_size: NA
j_call: TRBJ2-5
v_call: TRBV5-4
d_call: NA
cdr3_aa: CASSFRDVETQYF
cdr3_nt: TGTGCCAGCAGCTTTCGGGATGTAGAGACCCAGTACTTC

clone_size: NA
j_call: TRBJ1-1
v_call: TRBV7-6
d_call: NA
cdr3_aa: CASSSQRVGTEAFF
cdr3_nt: TGTGCCAGCAGCTCCCAACGGGTGGGCACTGAAGCTTTCTTT

clone_size: once
j_call: TRBJ2-3
v_call: TRBV7-2
d_call: NA
cdr3_aa: CASSLTRATDTQYF
cdr3_nt: TGTGCCAGCAGCTTGACCCGGGCCACAGATACGCAGTATTTT

clone_size: NA
j_call: TRBJ1-5
v_call: TRBV28
d_call: NA
cdr3_aa: CASSFRGGGSQPQHF
cdr3_nt: TGTGCCAGCAGTTTCAGGGGAGGGGGGAGTCAGCCCCAGCATTTT

clone_size: NA
j_call: TRBJ2-3
v_call: TRBV2
d_call: TRBD1
cdr3_aa: CASRPGGRDTQYF
cdr3_nt: TGTGCCAGCAGGCCAGGGGGACGCGATACGCAGTATTTT

clone_size: NA
j_call: TRBJ1-5
v_call: TRBV5-4
d_call: NA
cdr3_aa: CASSLGGINQPQHF
cdr3_nt: TGTGCCAGCAGCTTGGGGGGAATCAATCAGCCCCAGCATTTT

clone_size: NA
j_call: TRBJ2-5
v_call: TRBV18
d_call: NA
cdr3_aa: CASSPGGETQYF
cdr3_nt: TGTGCCAGCTCACCGGGGGGAGAGACCCAGTACTTC

clone_size: once
j_call: TRBJ1-5
v_call: TRBV6-6
d_call: NA
cdr3_aa: CASSIRAADQPQHF
cdr3_nt: TGTGCCAGCAGTATCCGGGCCGCGGATCAGCCCCAGCATTTT

clone_size: NA
j_call: TRBJ2-7
v_call: TRBV9
d_call: NA
cdr3_aa: CASSVEMTGTYEQYF
cdr3_nt: TGTGCCAGCAGCGTAGAAATGACAGGTACCTACGAGCAGTACTTC